The 2 T cell receptor beta chains in this list originate from one sample, sequenced in a study of T cell clones after liver transplantation. Produced via immunoSEQ multiplex PCR; TCRdb's table is partial and in-frame only. The sample shows 50,000 or so clones, approximately 87% of them seen only once. The specimen was CD8+ T cells from blood, collected 12 months after liver transplant. Receptor source: a human patient who received a liver transplant. Some T cells may be graft donor cells.

This clone was seen once. V and J are TRBV10-2 and TRBJ2-1; possibly TRBD2 for D (8 bases). The V gene's germline CDR1 is WSHSY and CDR2 SAAADI. Trimming removed 2 bases at V and 8 bases at J, with 16 bases between. This CDR3 is 15 amino acids long. CDR3 amino acids: CASSEGPGGGDEQFF. The CDR3, as DNA: TGCGCCAGCAGTGAGGGGCCGGGAGGGGGCGATGAGCAGTTCTTC.

This clone was observed a few times. The V and J genes are TRBV6-5 and TRBJ1-5, with 9 bases aligning to TRBD1. After removal of 5 bases from V and 7 bases from J, the junction contained 3 bases not matched to a gene. Germline V gene data show CDR1 as MNHEY and CDR2 as SVGAGI. This CDR3 is built from 13 residues. DNA of the CDR3: TGTGCCAGCAGTACAGGGGGCAGACAGCCCCAGCATTTT. Protein sequence: CASSTGGRQPQHF.